The rows below give T cell receptor beta chains drawn from one sample of a study of T cell responses to AZD1222 COVID-19 vaccine. TCRdb's copy holds only in-frame clones and misses some; the assay was immunoSEQ multiplex PCR. Counted here are roughly 80,000 clones, under 95% occurring once; the ten biggest clones make up 5% to 5.5%. Sequencing used peripheral blood, obtained on day 0 of AZD1222 vaccination. These receptors came from an adult in good health. CDR3s include the opening cysteine and the closing phenylalanine or tryptophan. The order of the fields is V gene, J gene, CDR3 length, CDR3 protein.

TRBV4-1	TRBJ2-5	16	CASSQKLGNHEETQYF
TRBV27	TRBJ1-6	18	CASSYKATTGTYNSPLHF
TRBV28	TRBJ1-5	18	CASSSIGTGGLDNQPQHF
TRBV27	TRBJ2-7	15	CASKVSGHPSYEQYF
TRBV5-6	TRBJ1-6	14	CASSLRGLGSPLHF
TRBV9	TRBJ2-3	15	CASSVFGTSPDTQYF
TRBV7-9	TRBJ1-5	14	CASSAGISNQPQHF
TRBV12-3/TRBV12-4	TRBJ2-7	13	CASTDRAKSEQYF
TRBV19	TRBJ2-1	16	CASSNSGRVFRHEQFF
TRBV6-1	TRBJ1-2	15	CASSEAVQGYYGYTF
TRBV5-1	TRBJ2-5	15	CASGPYRAWEETQYF
TRBV6-2/TRBV6-3	TRBJ1-2	14	CASSYSGQGSGYTF
TRBV29-1	TRBJ1-2	13	CSVERGTGYGYTF
TRBV18	TRBJ1-1	13	CASSGQANTEAFF
TRBV2	TRBJ1-1	14	CASSAQGLNTEAFF